These 32 T cell receptor beta chains originate from one sample sequenced in a study of technical replicates of blood from a few donors. The table came from immunoSEQ multiplex PCR; TCRdb's copy has only in-frame clones and leaves some out. The sample shows just over 55,000 clones, 93% of them seen only once. The sequenced sample was PBMCs. The source of these receptors is a human donor in good health. Some clones in this sample may be carry-over from other donors' samples.

The chain uses TRBV5-1 and TRBJ2-5; 9 nucleotides agree with TRBD2. Germline V gene sequence: CDR1 SGHRS, CDR2 YFSETQ. This CDR3 region has 14 residues. Losses at the gene ends were 2 bases for V and 5 bases for J; bases not matched to a gene: 4. The CDR3 region is CASSLGGREETQYF. In nucleotides, the CDR3 is TGCGCCAGCAGCTTAGGCGGGAGGGAGGAGACCCAGTACTTC.

This clone was seen more than once but under ten times. The chain combines TRBV6-1 with TRBJ1-2; 9 bases agree with TRBD1. The V gene end was trimmed by 6 bases and the J gene end by 4 bases; junction bases not matched to a gene: 6. The germline V gene encodes CDR1 MNHNS and CDR2 SASEGT. The CDR3 has 14 amino acids. The CDR3 bases are TGTGCCAGCAGACTACAGGGACAGGGCTATGGCTACACCTTC. As protein: CASRLQGQGYGYTF.

J is TRBJ2-5 and V is TRBV19; 8 bases match TRBD2. Germline CDR1 LNHDA, CDR2 SQIVND (reference sequence). V lost 6 bases to trimming and J lost 5 bases; unmatched junction nucleotides: 17. The CDR3 consists of 17 residues. The CDR3 loop is CASSFGRTSQPSETQYF. The CDR3 DNA sequence: TGTGCCAGTAGCTTCGGACGGACTAGCCAGCCCAGCGAGACCCAGTACTTC.

The chain joins TRBV6-5 to TRBJ1-1, with D maybe TRBD1 (6 bases). V lost 5 bases, J lost 2 bases, and 9 bases lay in between. The CDR3 runs 13 residues. In germline, CDR1 is MNHEY, CDR2 SVGAGI. CDR3 nucleotides: TGTGCCAGCAGTAGGACAGCTAACACTGAAGCTTTCTTT. It encodes CASSRTANTEAFF.

The CDR3 nucleotides are TGTGCCAGCAGCCCGAGGGTGGATAACTATGGCTACACCTTC. Translated, it gives CASSPRVDNYGYTF. V is TRBV9 and J is TRBJ1-2; D unresolved. V lost 4 bases and J 1 base, leaving 11 bases between the germline ends. This CDR3 has 14 amino acids. Germline loops: CDR1 SGDLS, CDR2 YYNGEE.

The chain joins TRBV7-2 to TRBJ2-7; 7 nucleotides match TRBD1. The CDR3 covers 13 residues. With 5 bases clipped from V and 3 bases from J, the junction kept 4 bases outside the gene matches. Germline V gene data show CDR1 as SGHTA and CDR2 as FQGNSA. As DNA, the CDR3 is TGTGCCAGCAGCAGGGACAGAGACTACGAGCAGTACTTC. This sequence encodes CASSRDRDYEQYF.

V and J are TRBV25-1 and TRBJ1-2; no firm D call. CDR1 and CDR2 (germline): MGHDK, SYGVNS. Trimming removed 5 bases at V and 10 bases at J, with 17 bases between. The CDR3 is 13 residues long. CDR3 amino acids: CASSTRVPPYYTF. The DNA of the CDR3 is TGTGCCAGCAGTACGAGGGTTCCACCCTACTACACCTTC.

The chain joins TRBV7-3 to TRBJ2-2; 7 bases are shared with TRBD2. V shed 2 bases and J 3 bases; nucleotides not matched to a gene: 9. Per the germline V gene, CDR1 is SGHTA and CDR2 is FQGTGA. This CDR3 region has 17 residues. Here the CDR3 DNA reads TGTGCCAGCAGCTTAGGGGCTAGCGGACTTTACACCGGGGAGCTGTTTTTT. Its translation is CASSLGASGLYTGELFF. Full variable domain (missing parts from reference TRBV7-3 and TRBJ2-2): GAGVSQTPSNKVTEKGKYVELRCDPISGHTALYWYRQSLGQGPEFLIYFQGTGAADDSGLPNDRFFAVRPEGSVSTLKIQRTERGDSAVYLCASSLGASGLYTGELFFGEGSRLTVL.

This chain joins TRBV5-1 and TRBJ2-3; no firm D call. Germline V gene lookup returns CDR1 SGHRS and CDR2 YFSETQ. V shed 0 bases and J shed 0 bases, with 5 bases lying between them. This CDR3 has 14 amino acids. CDR3 nucleotide sequence: TGCGCCAGCAGCTTGGTCGCGAGCACAGATACGCAGTATTTT. Translating gives CASSLVASTDTQYF.

The rearrangement joins TRBV7-8 to TRBJ1-1, with D possibly matching TRBD1 (6 bases). Germline CDR1 is SGHVS and CDR2 is FQNEAQ. The CDR3 is 15 amino acids. Trimming cost V 2 bases and J 4 bases, with 14 bases left between them. The CDR3 loop is CASSLFRGSGTEAFF. DNA for the CDR3: TGTGCCAGCAGCTTATTCAGGGGCTCTGGCACTGAAGCTTTCTTT.

This chain links TRBV9 with TRBJ1-1, with 7 bases fitting TRBD1. CDR1 and CDR2 (germline): SGDLS, YYNGEE. Trimming at V came to 3 bases and at J to 0 bases, leaving 2 bases not matched to a gene. The CDR3 has 14 amino acids. The CDR3 is CASSGDRVNTEAFF. The DNA for the CDR3 is TGTGCCAGCAGCGGAGACAGGGTGAACACTGAAGCTTTCTTT.

The chain employs TRBV4-2 and TRBJ2-3; TRBD1 agrees at 7 bases. Trimming removed 5 bases from V and 4 bases from J; junction bases left unmatched: 9. This CDR3 comprises 15 residues. CDR1 is LGHNA and CDR2 is YNFKEQ in the germline V gene. CDR3 sequence (DNA): TGTGCCAGCAGCGTAGCTAGAGGGGGCGCAGATACGCAGTATTTT. It codes for CASSVARGGADTQYF.

The V gene is TRBV19, the J gene TRBJ2-2, with 10 bases identical to TRBD2. The CDR3 extends over 18 amino acids. Germline V gene lookup returns CDR1 LNHDA and CDR2 SQIVND (reference sequence). The junction had 13 bases not matched to a gene; V was cut back by 3 bases and J by 6 bases. CDR3 DNA: TGTGCCAGTAGTATTCGGCTAGCGGGAGTTCCGCCGGCCGGGGAGCTGTTTTTT. It is translated as CASSIRLAGVPPAGELFF.

V is TRBV5-8 and J is TRBJ1-1; D is possibly TRBD1 (5 bases). This CDR3 has 13 amino acids. Germline V CDR1 and CDR2: SGHTS, YDEGEE. Trimming took off 4 bases at V and 6 bases at J, with 13 bases between the two ends. This CDR3 reads CASSLGAGPEAFF. The CDR3 DNA follows: TGTGCCAGCAGCCTTGGGGCGGGACCTGAAGCTTTCTTT.

V and J are TRBV7-6 and TRBJ2-5; a possible D gene is TRBD1 (5 bases). Germline lookup yields CDR1 SGHVS and CDR2 FNYEAQ. CDR3 size: 13 residues. The V gene lost 2 bases and the J gene lost 5 bases, with 9 bases spanning the gap. This CDR3 reads CASSLWQGETQYF. The CDR3 region has the DNA TGTGCCAGCAGCTTATGGCAGGGTGAGACCCAGTACTTC.

The rearrangement uses TRBV2 and TRBJ2-5; 15 bases map to TRBD2. The V and J ends lost 8 bases and 5 bases, in that order; junction bases with no gene match: 6. Germline values: CDR1 SNHLY, CDR2 FYNNEI. The CDR3 is made up of 15 amino acids. In nucleotides, the CDR3 is TGTGCCAGCTCGAGGGGGACTAGCGGGAGGGAGACCCAGTACTTC. Its protein product is CASSRGTSGRETQYF.

This chain connects TRBV5-1 to TRBJ2-2, with a tentative D call TRBD2 (6 bases). Germline V CDR1 and CDR2: SGHRS, YFSETQ. Trimming cost V 0 bases and J 3 bases, with 9 bases left between them. The CDR3 spans 15 residues. The CDR3 here is CASSLAGTYTGELFF. The CDR3 bases are TGCGCCAGCAGCTTGGCAGGGACTTACACCGGGGAGCTGTTTTTT. Based on the CDR3 plus reference TRBV5-1 and TRBJ2-2, the full variable domain is KAGVTQTPRYLIKTRGQQVTLSCSPISGHRSVSWYQQTPGQGLQFLFEYFSETQRNKGNFPGRFSGRQFSNSRSEMNVSTLELGDSALYLCASSLAGTYTGELFFGEGSRLTVL.

V and J are TRBV7-2 and TRBJ2-2; 10 bases match TRBD1. Germline assignment: CDR1 SGHTA and CDR2 FQGNSA. There are 15 residues in the CDR3. V lost 4 bases, J lost 5 bases, and 4 bases stayed unmatched. CDR3 DNA sequence: TGTGCCAGCAGCTCTCGGGACAGGGGAACCGGGGAGCTGTTTTTT. This sequence encodes CASSSRDRGTGELFF.

The genes are TRBV6-5 and TRBJ2-2; D perhaps matches TRBD1 (7 bases). CDR1 is MNHEY and CDR2 is SVGAGI in the germline V gene. The V end lost 3 bases, the J end lost 4 bases, and 15 bases lay between the germline ends. The CDR3 spans 16 residues. The CDR3: CASSYLSQGGTGELFF. CDR3 nucleotides: TGTGCCAGCAGTTATCTATCGCAGGGGGGCACCGGGGAGCTGTTTTTT.

This rearrangement joins TRBV5-4 to TRBJ1-3; D unresolved. This CDR3 spans 12 amino acids. CDR1 SGHNT and CDR2 YYREEE come from the germline V gene (reference sequence). The V end lost 7 bases, the J end lost 3 bases, and 8 bases lay between the germline ends. CDR3 DNA: TGTGCCAGCTCCCTTTTTGGAAACACCATATATTTT. Translating gives CASSLFGNTIYF. The full variable domain, its missing parts supplied by reference TRBV5-4 and TRBJ1-3, is ETGVTQSPTHLIKTRGQQVTLRCSSQSGHNTVSWYQQALGQGPQFIFQYYREEENGRGNFPPRFSGLQFPNYSSELNVNALELDDSALYLCASSLFGNTIYFGEGSWLTVV.

The V gene is TRBV14, the J gene TRBJ1-1; D not resolved. Germline CDR1 is SGHDN and CDR2 is FVKESK. V was shortened by 5 bases and J by 2 bases, with 9 bases between the two germline ends. The CDR3 has 13 residues. CDR3 residues: CASSLTGNTEAFF. The CDR3 bases are TGTGCCAGCAGCTTGACGGGAAACACTGAAGCTTTCTTT.

This clone is a singleton in its sample. This CDR3 is CASRGREGSYEQYF. In nucleotides, the CDR3 is TGTGCCAGCAGAGGGAGGGAGGGCAGTTACGAGCAGTACTTC. The chain joins TRBV6-6 to TRBJ2-7, with 7 positions matching TRBD2. The ends lost 6 bases at V and 4 bases at J; junction bases unmatched: 9. The CDR3 is made up of 14 amino acids. Germline V gives CDR1 MNHNY, CDR2 SVGAGI (reference sequence).

The chain joins TRBV4-2 to TRBJ2-3; 11 bases align to TRBD2. V gave up 3 bases and J gave up 2 bases; unmatched junction bases: 4. This CDR3 region has 16 residues. Germline CDR1 and CDR2: LGHNA and YNFKEQ. The chain's CDR3 is CASSQELAGATDTQYF. The CDR3 DNA sequence: TGTGCCAGCAGCCAGGAACTAGCGGGAGCCACAGATACGCAGTATTTT.

The CDR3 sequence: CSVSRGGPYEQYF. The CDR3 region has the DNA TGCAGCGTTTCGCGGGGGGGGCCGTACGAGCAGTACTTC. The chain combines TRBV29-1 with TRBJ2-7, with 9 nucleotides matching TRBD2. The V and J ends lost 5 bases and 4 bases, in that order; junction bases with no gene match: 6. This CDR3 contains 13 residues. Germline CDR1 reads SQVTM; CDR2 reads ANQGSEA.

V gene TRBV5-4 combines with J gene TRBJ1-4; D may be TRBD1 (5 bases). This CDR3 region has 15 residues. Germline V gene sequence: CDR1 SGHNT, CDR2 YYREEE (reference sequence). V was clipped by 3 bases and J by 3 bases, with 12 bases between them. The CDR3 region is CASSWGGQPNEKLFF. In DNA, the CDR3 is TGTGCCAGCAGCTGGGGCGGACAACCTAATGAAAAACTGTTTTTT.

The chain has TRBV18 and TRBJ2-5; D is undetermined. The V gene lost 3 bases and the J gene lost 1 base, with 3 bases spanning the gap. The length of the CDR3 is 12 residues. The germline V gene has CDR1 KGHSH and CDR2 LQKENI. The CDR3 DNA follows: TGTGCCAGCTCACCCAGCCAAGAGACCCAGTACTTC. Amino acid sequence: CASSPSQETQYF.

The chain is built from TRBV4-2 and TRBJ1-5, with D possibly being TRBD1 (6 bases). In germline, CDR1 is LGHNA, CDR2 YNFKEQ. CDR3 length equals 17 residues. The ends were cut back, 0 bases at V and 3 bases at J, with 15 bases in the middle. The CDR3 spells CASSQEPRDTYNQPQHF. The CDR3 nucleotides are TGTGCCAGCAGCCAAGAACCCCGGGACACCTACAATCAGCCCCAGCATTTT.

V and J are TRBV7-9 and TRBJ1-5; perhaps TRBD1 as D (5 bases). Germline-derived CDR1 and CDR2 are SEHNR and FQNEAQ (reference sequence). The CDR3 consists of 16 residues. V lost 4 bases and J 3 bases, leaving 16 bases between the germline ends. CDR3 coding DNA: TGTGCCAGCAGCTCCGCCTGGGGGGGAGACAATCAGCCCCAGCATTTT. It encodes CASSSAWGGDNQPQHF. The full variable domain, completed using reference TRBV7-9 and TRBJ1-5, is DTGVSQNPRHKITKRGQNVTFRCDPISEHNRLYWYRQTLGQGPEFLTYFQNEAQLEKSRLLSDRFSAERPKGSFSTLEIQRTEQGDSAMYLCASSSAWGGDNQPQHFGDGTRLSIL.

The chain recombines TRBV30 with TRBJ1-1; 8 bases fit TRBD1. CDR1 is GTSNPN, CDR2 SVGIG, per germline (reference sequence). V shed 3 bases, J shed 1 base, and the junction held 7 bases outside the gene matches. The CDR3 sequence is 15 residues long. DNA for the CDR3: TGTGCCTGGAGGCATAAAGACAGGGGGAACACTGAAGCTTTCTTT. Translating it yields CAWRHKDRGNTEAFF.

This chain links TRBV19 with TRBJ2-5; D is perhaps TRBD2 (6 bases). The V gene's germline CDR1 is LNHDA and CDR2 SQIVND (reference sequence). The CDR3 consists of 13 residues. Trimming pared 4 bases from V and 1 base from J, leaving 7 bases between. Written as DNA, the CDR3 is TGTGCCAGTAGTACGGGACTCCAAGAGACCCAGTACTTC. Its protein is CASSTGLQETQYF.

This clone was detected only a few times. This sample includes further DNA sequences coding for the same CDR3. The chain combines TRBV9 with TRBJ2-1, with 8 bases fitting TRBD2. Trimming at V came to 1 base and at J to 9 bases, leaving 0 bases not matched to a gene. Germline V lookup: CDR1 SGDLS, CDR2 YYNGEE. The CDR3 contains 12 residues. The CDR3 DNA reads TGTGCCAGCAGCGTAACTAGCGGTGAGCAGTTCTTC. Encoded protein: CASSVTSGEQFF. Full variable domain (rest looked up from reference TRBV9 and TRBJ2-1): DSGVTQTPKHLITATGQRVTLRCSPRSGDLSVYWYQQSLDQGLQFLIQYYNGEERAKGNILERFSAQQFPDLHSELNLSSLELGDSALYFCASSVTSGEQFFGPGTRLTVL.

The chain has TRBV4-3 and TRBJ2-1; TRBD2 agrees at 10 bases. J gave up 7 bases and V 0 bases, and 6 bases lay outside the gene matches. The CDR3 totals 16 residues. Germline loops: CDR1 LGHNA, CDR2 YSLEER. CDR3 nucleotides: TGCGCCAGCAGCCAAGAGGCTAGCGGGAGTTTGAATGAGCAGTTCTTC. Protein product: CASSQEASGSLNEQFF.